A single sample is the source of the 28 T cell receptor beta chains below, sequenced in a study of T cell repertoires in cytomegalovirus infection. One entry per CDR3 protein results from TCRdb running MiXCR on the reads. This table holds roughly 230,000 distinct CDR3 sequences, roughly 23% found once. The sample comprised CD8+ T cells from PBMCs. The receptors shown here come from a human donor in good health (CMV status not recorded). Some clones in this sample may be carry-over from other donors' samples.

This clonotype was counted only a few times. The chain uses TRBV20-1 and TRBJ2-1; the match to TRBD2 covers 10 bases. Germline-derived CDR1 and CDR2 are DFQATT and SNEGSKA (reference sequence). The V and J ends lost 5 bases and 8 bases, in that order; junction bases with no gene match: 12. The length of the CDR3 is 15 residues. This CDR3 is CSAWDGERGGDEQFF. The CDR3 DNA reads as TGCAGTGCTTGGGATGGGGAGCGGGGGGGCGATGAGCAGTTCTTC.

This clonotype was counted at least ten times. CDR3 nucleotides: TGTGCCAGCAGTTTCTTGTCGGGGGTCCCACAAGATACGCAGTATTTT. Amino acids: CASSFLSGVPQDTQYF. The chain couples TRBV28 to TRBJ2-3; weak D call: TRBD2 (6 bases). The germline CDR1 and CDR2 sequences are MDHEN and SYDVKM. CDR3 size: 16 residues. V was pared by 3 bases and J by 5 bases, with 18 bases between.

The chain links TRBV2 to TRBJ2-1; 14 positions agree with TRBD2. The CDR3 runs 18 residues. V was pared by 6 bases and J by 5 bases, with 12 bases of the junction left unmatched. The germline V gene has CDR1 SNHLY and CDR2 FYNNEI. For the CDR3, the DNA is TGTGCCAGCAGGGAGACTAGCGGGGGGGAAATAACCAACAATGAGCAGTTCTTC. Encoded protein: CASRETSGGEITNNEQFF.

The rearrangement joins TRBV20-1 to TRBJ1-5; tentatively, D is TRBD1 (6 bases). From germline, CDR1 is DFQATT and CDR2 SNEGSKA (reference sequence). V lost 6 bases, J lost 3 bases, and 18 bases lay in between. The CDR3 length is 15 residues. DNA of the CDR3: TGCAGTGCCTTACGCGGGGGGGGCGACAATCAGCCCCAGCATTTT. Amino acids: CSALRGGGDNQPQHF.

This clonotype came up a few times. V gene TRBV28 combines with J gene TRBJ2-6; unclear D gene. V lost 1 base, J lost 0 bases, and 7 bases lay in between. Per germline, CDR1 MDHEN and CDR2 SYDVKM. This CDR3 comprises 16 residues. The CDR3 protein is CASSLYQDSGANVLTF. The CDR3 DNA follows: TGTGCCAGCAGTTTATATCAGGACTCTGGGGCCAACGTCCTGACTTTC.

The sample holds one count of this clonotype. This may stem from a read error, because a much larger clone lies one nucleotide away. V gene TRBV7-6 combines with J gene TRBJ2-1; 8 bases agree with TRBD1. This CDR3 is 15 amino acids long. The V gene's germline CDR1 is SGHVS and CDR2 FNYEAQ. CDR3 amino acids: CASSPGGLGDNGQFF. The CDR3 DNA is TGTGCCAGCAGCCCAGGGGGCCTCGGGGACAATGGGCAGTTCTTC.

The rearrangement joins TRBV5-5 to TRBJ2-5; D remains ambiguous. This CDR3 contains 14 residues. Trimming took 1 base from V and 0 from J, leaving 7 bases between them. The V gene's germline CDR1 is SGHKS and CDR2 YYEKEE (reference sequence). The CDR3 DNA sequence: TGTGCCAGCAGCTTGCAACTCTACCAAGAGACCCAGTACTTC. Its protein is CASSLQLYQETQYF.

The V call is TRBV3-1, the J call TRBJ2-3; possible D gene TRBD1, 6 bases. The germline V gene has CDR1 LGHDT and CDR2 YNNKEL (reference sequence). The germline V and J ends were trimmed by 4 bases and 5 bases, with 10 bases remaining between them. The CDR3 spans 13 residues. CDR3 DNA: TGTGCCAGCAGCCCAGGGGTTCAAGATACGCAGTATTTT. It yields the protein CASSPGVQDTQYF.

This clonotype has at least ten counts. The rearrangement uses TRBV4-1 and TRBJ2-1, with 9 bases aligning to TRBD2. The CDR3 runs to 16 residues. In germline, CDR1 is MGHRA, CDR2 YSYEKL. V shed 2 bases and J 3 bases; nucleotides not matched to a gene: 5. CDR3 coding DNA: TGCGCCAGCAGCCAACTTAGCGGGGGAGACTACAATGAGCAGTTCTTC. Protein sequence: CASSQLSGGDYNEQFF.

This clonotype occurred many times. This sequence joins TRBV7-2 and TRBJ1-1, with TRBD1 matching over 12 bases. Germline V gene lookup returns CDR1 SGHTA and CDR2 FQGNSA. This CDR3 region has 14 residues. The trim removed 3 bases at V and 7 bases at J, leaving 3 bases unmatched. Here the CDR3 reads CASSLGTGGLEAFF. The CDR3 nucleotides read TGTGCCAGCAGCTTGGGGACAGGGGGCCTTGAAGCTTTCTTT.

This sequence joins TRBV5-1 and TRBJ1-5, with D perhaps TRBD1 (5 bases). V was cut by 2 bases and J by 2 bases, with 14 bases left in between. CDR1 and CDR2 (germline): SGHRS, YFSETQ. CDR3 length: 16 amino acids. CDR3 coding DNA: TGCGCCAGCAGCTTAATCCGGGACGTTTGCAATCAGCCCCAGCATTTT. It codes for CASSLIRDVCNQPQHF.

The V and J genes are TRBV19 and TRBJ2-1; 11 bases match TRBD2. CDR1 is LNHDA, CDR2 SQIVND, per germline (reference sequence). CDR3 size: 15 residues. Trimming took 9 bases from V and 4 from J; bases not matched to a gene: 8. As DNA, the CDR3 is TGTGCCAGCACTTCAACTAGCGGGGGTTACAATGAGCAGTTCTTC. Its translation is CASTSTSGGYNEQFF.

V gene TRBV13 combines with J gene TRBJ2-5; 9 bases are a match to TRBD2. The CDR3 length is 15 residues. Germline-derived CDR1 and CDR2 are PRHDT and FYEKMQ (reference sequence). V trimming: 5 bases; J trimming: 5 bases; junction bases outside the gene matches: 9. The CDR3 DNA reads as TGTGCCAGCAGCGCAGCTAGCGGGGCCTACGAGACCCAGTACTTC. This translates into CASSAASGAYETQYF.

This clonotype has ten or more counts. The V call is TRBV7-2, the J call TRBJ1-3; D not resolved. CDR1 and CDR2 from the germline V gene are SGHTA and FQGNSA. Trimming cost V 5 bases and J 0 bases, with 8 bases left between them. The CDR3 covers 14 residues. The CDR3 DNA is TGTGCCAGCAGCCCAAACTACTCTGGAAACACCATATATTTT. Translation: CASSPNYSGNTIYF.

This clonotype has only a few counts. The chain recombines TRBV28 with TRBJ2-5, with 7 nucleotides matching TRBD1. V dropped 7 bases and J dropped 3; count of bases not matched to a gene: 8. Germline values: CDR1 MDHEN, CDR2 SYDVKM. CDR3 length equals 14 residues. In DNA form, the CDR3 reads TGTGCCAGCACAAGGGGGCTGAAGGAAGAGACCCAGTACTTC. It translates to CASTRGLKEETQYF. The full variable domain, with the rest looked up from reference TRBV28 and TRBJ2-5, is DVKVTQSSRYLVKRTGEKVFLECVQDMDHENMFWYRQDPGLGLRLIYFSYDVKMKEKGDIPEGYSVSREKKERFSLILESASTNQTSMYLCASTRGLKEETQYFGPGTRLLVL.

This clonotype was recorded a few times. The rearrangement uses TRBV20-1 and TRBJ1-5; D gene unclear. This CDR3 is 15 amino acids long. Germline V lookup: CDR1 DFQATT, CDR2 SNEGSKA (reference sequence). V was clipped by 0 bases and J by 4 bases, with 13 bases between them. The CDR3 region has the DNA TGCAGTGCTAGAGATCTGGGAGGTGCTAATCAGCCCCAGCATTTT. Amino acid sequence: CSARDLGGANQPQHF.

The gene calls are TRBV28 and TRBJ1-4; D uncertain. The CDR3 runs 15 residues. Deletions cut 5 bases from V and 0 bases from J, with 10 bases between. Germline CDR1 reads MDHEN; CDR2 reads SYDVKM. CDR3 residues: CASSRFFATNEKLFF. CDR3 nucleotides: TGTGCCAGCAGTCGGTTCTTTGCAACTAATGAAAAACTGTTTTTT.

This clonotype came up many times. The chain is built from TRBV7-2 and TRBJ2-5; 10 bases are shared with TRBD2. Trimming removed 2 bases from V and 5 bases from J; junction bases left unmatched: 11. The CDR3 consists of 17 residues. Germline V lookup: CDR1 SGHTA, CDR2 FQGNSA. Here the CDR3 reads CASSLKTGLAFSETQYF. CDR3 in DNA: TGTGCCAGCAGCTTAAAAACGGGACTAGCGTTTAGTGAGACCCAGTACTTC.

This clonotype was detected a few times. The J gene is TRBJ1-6, the V gene TRBV28; 10 bases agree with TRBD1. The CDR3 is 14 amino acids. Trimming took 8 bases from V and 10 from J; bases not matched to a gene: 8. Germline assignment: CDR1 MDHEN and CDR2 SYDVKM. CDR3 in DNA: TGTGCCAGCCTAACCGGGACAGGGGTCTCACCCCTCCACTTT. Translating it yields CASLTGTGVSPLHF.

The V and J genes are TRBV28 and TRBJ2-3, with D perhaps TRBD2 (6 bases). V was trimmed by 5 bases and J by 5 bases, leaving 14 bases between them. The germline V gene encodes CDR1 MDHEN and CDR2 SYDVKM. This CDR3 contains 14 residues. The DNA for the CDR3 is TGTGCCAGCAGTCTCCCGGGACTGGGAGATACGCAGTATTTT. Its translation is CASSLPGLGDTQYF. Looking up the rest from reference TRBV28 and TRBJ2-3 gives the full variable domain: DVKVTQSSRYLVKRTGEKVFLECVQDMDHENMFWYRQDPGLGLRLIYFSYDVKMKEKGDIPEGYSVSREKKERFSLILESASTNQTSMYLCASSLPGLGDTQYFGPGTRLTVL.

This clonotype turned up a few times. The chain is built from TRBV15 and TRBJ1-5; 10 bases line up with TRBD1. The germline V gene encodes CDR1 LNHNV and CDR2 YYDKDF (reference sequence). Trimming took 2 bases from V and 6 from J; bases not matched to a gene: 7. CDR3 length: 16 amino acids. CDR3 in DNA: TGTGCCACCAGCAGACCCCCGGGACAGGGGCTTCAGCCCCAGCATTTT. Translated: CATSRPPGQGLQPQHF.

The J gene is TRBJ2-2, the V gene TRBV6-5; 7 bases fit TRBD1. The CDR3 has 15 residues. Losses at the gene ends were 0 bases for V and 7 bases for J; bases not matched to a gene: 5. CDR1 is MNHEY, CDR2 SVGAGI, per germline. Written as DNA, the CDR3 is TGTGCCAGCAGTTACTCTATTACAGGGGACGGGGAGCTGTTTTTT. It codes for CASSYSITGDGELFF.

In this sample, this clonotype turned up a few times. V usage is TRBV6-1 and J usage is TRBJ2-1; no firm D call. Germline V gene lookup returns CDR1 MNHNS and CDR2 SASEGT. This CDR3 contains 10 residues. Deletions cut 8 bases from V and 12 bases from J, with 11 bases between. The chain's CDR3 is CASLGGPQFF. In DNA form, the CDR3 reads TGTGCCAGCCTGGGCGGACCGCAGTTCTTC.

This clonotype was picked up many times. The chain is built from TRBV6-5 and TRBJ2-7; TRBD2 is a possible D gene (7 bases). The CDR3 runs 15 residues. The germline V and J ends were trimmed by 0 bases and 2 bases, with 11 bases remaining between them. Germline V CDR1 and CDR2: MNHEY, SVGAGI. CDR3 residues: CASSYSGGGTYEQYF. The DNA for the CDR3 is TGTGCCAGCAGTTACTCAGGGGGGGGTACCTACGAGCAGTACTTC.

This clonotype has a handful of counts. This sequence joins TRBV12-3 or TRBV12-4 and TRBJ2-2; 8 nucleotides match TRBD2. V dropped 4 bases and J dropped 3; count of bases not matched to a gene: 7. This CDR3 comprises 16 residues. CDR3 DNA sequence: TGTGCCAGCAGTTGGACGGGGGGGCCGGACACCGGGGAGCTGTTTTTT. Translated, it gives CASSWTGGPDTGELFF.

The chain uses TRBV5-4 and TRBJ1-2; possible D gene TRBD1, 5 bases. CDR3 size: 13 residues. CDR1 SGHNT and CDR2 YYREEE come from the germline V gene (reference sequence). Trimming took off 3 bases at V and 6 bases at J, with 12 bases between the two ends. The CDR3: CASSWGQINGYTF. CDR3 DNA: TGTGCCAGCAGCTGGGGCCAAATAAATGGCTACACCTTC.

The chain joins TRBV15 to TRBJ2-5; 9 positions match TRBD1. This CDR3 comprises 15 residues. In germline, CDR1 is LNHNV, CDR2 YYDKDF (reference sequence). J lost 4 bases, V lost 1 base, and 4 bases had no gene match. CDR3 loop: CATSRVPTGGETQYF. The CDR3, as DNA: TGTGCCACCAGCAGAGTCCCGACAGGGGGAGAGACCCAGTACTTC.

The V gene is TRBV12-3 or TRBV12-4, the J gene TRBJ2-4; TRBD1 matches at 7 bases. V shed 1 base, J shed 5 bases, and the junction held 5 bases outside the gene matches. This CDR3 has 15 amino acids. The CDR3 DNA reads TGTGCCAGCAGTTTAGGACAGGGTGGGCAAAACATTCAGTACTTC. It yields the protein CASSLGQGGQNIQYF.